These 30 T cell receptor beta chains share one sample of origin, sequenced in a study of blood T cell repertoires in COVID-19. TCRdb's copy holds only in-frame clones and misses some; the assay was immunoSEQ multiplex PCR. The sample lists about 250,000 clones; about 88% were seen once. Sequencing used PBMCs or T cells enriched from blood (not recorded which). These receptors were obtained from a woman aged 45-65 years who had recovered from COVID-19.

The chain uses TRBV28 and TRBJ1-2; 9 nucleotides align to TRBD1. Trimming cost V 4 bases and J 4 bases; bases outside gene matches: 7. Per the germline V gene, CDR1 is MDHEN and CDR2 is SYDVKM. This CDR3 has 15 residues. DNA of the CDR3: TGTGCCAGCAGTTCCCCCGGGACAGGGCCCTATGGCTACACCTTC. Its protein is CASSSPGTGPYGYTF.

The rearrangement links TRBV10-3 to TRBJ2-7; TRBD2 agrees at 7 bases. The V gene's germline CDR1 is ENHRY and CDR2 SYGVKD. CDR3 length equals 16 residues. With V trimmed by 6 bases and J by 0 bases, 11 bases remained unmatched. CDR3 sequence reads: CAISTGPERGSYEQYF. As DNA, the CDR3 is TGTGCCATCAGCACTGGGCCGGAGCGGGGCTCCTACGAGCAGTACTTC.

The chain has TRBV19 and TRBJ2-2, with D perhaps TRBD1 (5 bases). The CDR3 consists of 13 residues. Germline values: CDR1 LNHDA, CDR2 SQIVND (reference sequence). V shed 5 bases and J shed 6 bases, with 10 bases lying between them. The CDR3 coding sequence is TGTGCCAGTAGTCCGAAAGGGGCCGGGGAGCTGTTTTTT. Translating it yields CASSPKGAGELFF.

The chain is built from TRBV28 and TRBJ1-6; D gene unclear. Per germline, CDR1 MDHEN and CDR2 SYDVKM. The CDR3 is 16 residues long. V lost 4 bases and J 2 bases, leaving 12 bases between the germline ends. The CDR3 reads CASSSLPRTYNSPLHF. The CDR3 DNA follows: TGTGCCAGCAGTTCTTTACCGAGGACCTATAATTCACCCCTCCACTTT.

The chain has TRBV9 and TRBJ1-2; 10 bases are a match to TRBD1. V lost 3 bases to trimming and J lost 2 bases; unmatched junction nucleotides: 13. The CDR3 runs 18 residues. Germline-derived CDR1 and CDR2 are SGDLS and YYNGEE. CDR3 region: CASSAPRGQGSPNYGYTF. The CDR3 coding sequence is TGTGCCAGCAGCGCCCCTCGGGGACAGGGGTCTCCGAACTATGGCTACACCTTC. Combining the CDR3 with reference TRBV9 and TRBJ1-2 gives the whole variable domain DSGVTQTPKHLITATGQRVTLRCSPRSGDLSVYWYQQSLDQGLQFLIQYYNGEERAKGNILERFSAQQFPDLHSELNLSSLELGDSALYFCASSAPRGQGSPNYGYTFGSGTRLTVV.

This sequence joins TRBV7-2 and TRBJ2-7; TRBD2 matches at 10 bases. J lost 6 bases, V lost 4 bases, and 9 bases had no gene match. CDR1 and CDR2 from the germline V gene are SGHTA and FQGNSA. The CDR3 is made up of 15 amino acids. The chain's CDR3 is CASSSQLAGSREQYF. The CDR3 bases are TGTGCCAGCAGCTCACAACTAGCGGGATCGCGCGAGCAGTACTTC. The variable domain in full, with the rest retrieved from reference TRBV7-2 and TRBJ2-7, is GAGVSQSPSNKVTEKGKDVELRCDPISGHTALYWYRQSLGQGLEFLIYFQGNSAPDKSGLPSDRFSAERTGGSVSTLTIQRTQQEDSAVYLCASSSQLAGSREQYFGPGTRLTVT.

The chain carries TRBV27 and TRBJ2-1; TRBD1 aligns across 9 bases. There are 17 residues in the CDR3. The junction had 15 bases not matched to a gene; V was cut back by 6 bases and J by 6 bases. Per germline, CDR1 MNHEY and CDR2 SMNVEV (reference sequence). This chain's CDR3 is CASSPGQGPWLGNEQFF. As DNA, the CDR3 is TGTGCCAGCAGCCCAGGACAGGGGCCCTGGTTGGGCAATGAGCAGTTCTTC.

CDR3 loop: CASSPARGNTGELFF. CDR3 nucleotide sequence: TGTGCCAGCTCACCAGCCAGGGGGAACACCGGGGAGCTGTTTTTT. The chain is built from TRBV18 and TRBJ2-2; a weak D match, TRBD1 (6 bases). The V end was cut by 2 bases, the J end by 1 base, with 8 bases between. CDR1 and CDR2 (germline): KGHSH, LQKENI. The CDR3 is 15 residues long.

The gene calls are TRBV10-3 and TRBJ2-1; D is perhaps TRBD2 (9 bases). In germline, CDR1 is ENHRY, CDR2 SYGVKD. The CDR3 sequence is 15 residues long. Deletions cut 8 bases from V and 3 bases from J, with 17 bases between. CDR3 sequence reads: CAIQGAGGDYNEQFF. The CDR3 DNA is TGTGCCATCCAGGGGGCGGGAGGGGACTACAATGAGCAGTTCTTC.

The chain links TRBV2 to TRBJ2-7; the D gene is possibly TRBD1 (5 bases). The V gene lost 7 bases and the J gene lost 6 bases, with 19 bases spanning the gap. The V gene's germline CDR1 is SNHLY and CDR2 FYNNEI. The CDR3 contains 14 residues. CDR3 sequence reads: CASTTRQSGSEQYF. The CDR3 DNA follows: TGTGCCAGCACCACCAGACAGTCAGGATCCGAGCAGTACTTC.

The chain is built from TRBV11-2 and TRBJ1-2; unclear D gene. CDR3 length: 14 amino acids. Trimming pared 1 base from V and 0 bases from J, leaving 6 bases between. CDR1 SGHAT and CDR2 FQNNGV come from the germline V gene. Here the CDR3 DNA reads TGTGCCAGCAGCTTAGCCGGGGCTAACTATGGCTACACCTTC. It yields the protein CASSLAGANYGYTF.

The chain employs TRBV4-3 and TRBJ2-6; D is ambiguous. The V gene lost 6 bases and the J gene lost 0 bases, with 3 bases spanning the gap. Germline V CDR1 and CDR2: LGHNA, YSLEER. The CDR3 extends over 13 amino acids. In DNA form, the CDR3 reads TGCGCCAGCAGATACTCTGGGGCCAACGTCCTGACTTTC. Translating gives CASRYSGANVLTF.

J is TRBJ1-2 and V is TRBV19; D remains ambiguous. The CDR3 is 15 residues long. The germline V gene has CDR1 LNHDA and CDR2 SQIVND (reference sequence). Trimming took 3 bases from V and 8 from J, leaving 19 bases between them. The CDR3 bases are TGTGCCAGTAGTATTAACGAGGGTGGAGTTGGAGGCTACACCTTC. Protein product: CASSINEGGVGGYTF.

This rearrangement joins TRBV15 to TRBJ1-2, with 9 bases that match TRBD1. Germline V CDR1 and CDR2: LNHNV, YYDKDF (reference sequence). V gave up 0 bases and J gave up 6 bases; unmatched junction bases: 5. The CDR3 extends over 15 amino acids. This CDR3 is CATSRDVQGAHGYTF. CDR3 DNA: TGTGCCACCAGCAGAGATGTACAGGGGGCGCATGGCTACACCTTC.

This chain uses TRBV27 with TRBJ2-3; a weak D match, TRBD1 (5 bases). The CDR3 is made up of 16 amino acids. V lost 3 bases to trimming and J lost 0 bases, with 13 bases between them. Germline lookup yields CDR1 MNHEY and CDR2 SMNVEV (reference sequence). For the CDR3, the DNA is TGTGCCAGCAGTTTCAGGGCTATGACTAGCACAGATACGCAGTATTTT. This encodes CASSFRAMTSTDTQYF.

This sequence joins TRBV6-2 or TRBV6-3 and TRBJ2-3; tentatively, D is TRBD2 (6 bases). Trimming removed 5 bases at V and 6 bases at J, with 15 bases between. Germline CDR1 MNHEY, CDR2 SVGEGT. The CDR3 consists of 14 residues. The CDR3 here is CASSAGLGRDTQYF. The CDR3 DNA is TGTGCCAGCAGTGCGGGGCTCGGACGGGATACGCAGTATTTT.

The V and J genes are TRBV7-9 and TRBJ1-1, with 10 bases lining up with TRBD1. The trim removed 6 bases at V and 2 bases at J, leaving 9 bases unmatched. Germline assignment: CDR1 SEHNR and CDR2 FQNEAQ (reference sequence). The CDR3 length is 16 residues. Written as DNA, the CDR3 is TGTGCCAGCAGGCAAACCGGGACAGGGGTAAACACTGAAGCTTTCTTT. Translation gives CASRQTGTGVNTEAFF.

This chain joins TRBV9 and TRBJ1-3; D perhaps matches TRBD1 (5 bases). V lost 5 bases and J lost 1, with 13 bases in between. This CDR3 spans 15 amino acids. In germline, CDR1 is SGDLS, CDR2 YYNGEE. DNA for the CDR3: TGTGCCAGCAGTGATCCAGGGTTTTCTGGAAACACCATATATTTT. Its translation: CASSDPGFSGNTIYF.

V and J are TRBV6-1 and TRBJ2-7; D unclear. Germline loops: CDR1 MNHNS, CDR2 SASEGT. Between the trimmed V and J ends, which lost 2 bases and 1 base, there was a span of 6 bases. The CDR3 covers 13 residues. CDR3 loop: CASSETPSYEQYF. The CDR3 DNA is TGTGCCAGCAGTGAAACACCTTCCTACGAGCAGTACTTC.

The V and J genes are TRBV7-2 and TRBJ2-3, with D tentatively TRBD2 (5 bases). There are 19 residues in the CDR3. Trimming left V 2 bases short and J 4 bases short, with 25 bases between. Germline CDR1 SGHTA, CDR2 FQGNSA. CDR3 amino acids: CASSLTPLVRVASPDTQYF. CDR3 coding DNA: TGTGCCAGCAGCTTAACCCCTCTTGTGCGGGTAGCCTCCCCAGATACGCAGTATTTT.

This rearrangement joins TRBV29-1 to TRBJ2-1; D is possibly TRBD1 (5 bases). Germline lookup yields CDR1 SQVTM and CDR2 ANQGSEA. Deletions cut 6 bases from V and 7 bases from J, with 13 bases between. The CDR3 is 12 residues long. Written as DNA, the CDR3 is TGCAGCGTAGGATTTCAGGGAAATGAGCAGTTCTTC. It translates to CSVGFQGNEQFF.

V gene TRBV18 combines with J gene TRBJ1-2; D is unresolved. The CDR3 is 13 residues long. V was shortened by 6 bases and J by 8 bases, with 16 bases between the two germline ends. Germline CDR1 is KGHSH and CDR2 is LQKENI. CDR3 sequence (DNA): TGTGCCAGCTCTCGAGACCCCCTGGGCGGCTACACCTTC. Translating it yields CASSRDPLGGYTF.

This clone was found many times. The chain is built from TRBV20-1 and TRBJ2-7; a weak D match, TRBD2 (5 bases). The V and J ends lost 3 bases and 2 bases respectively, with 5 bases between them. The CDR3 has 11 amino acids. The germline gives CDR1 DFQATT, CDR2 SNEGSKA (reference sequence). The CDR3, as DNA: TGCAGTGCTAGGCGGGCCTACGAGCAGTACTTC. Translated: CSARRAYEQYF.

This clone has only a few counts. The chain joins TRBV7-2 to TRBJ2-7, with D unresolved. Trimming cost V 4 bases and J 0 bases, with 13 bases left between them. CDR1 is SGHTA and CDR2 is FQGNSA in the germline V gene. The CDR3 sequence is 15 residues long. The CDR3 nucleotides are TGTGCCAGCAGCTCATTAGCTGGTAGCTCCTACGAGCAGTACTTC. Amino acid sequence: CASSSLAGSSYEQYF.

J is TRBJ2-7 and V is TRBV2; 7 positions agree with TRBD2. The V segment lost 6 bases and the J segment 6 bases; nucleotides outside the gene matches: 20. Germline V gene lookup returns CDR1 SNHLY and CDR2 FYNNEI. The CDR3 contains 17 residues. The CDR3 sequence: CASSPSETFAGEGEQYF. CDR3 nucleotide sequence: TGTGCCAGCAGCCCATCGGAGACATTCGCGGGAGAGGGCGAGCAGTACTTC.

CDR3 protein: CASSQTGQAPGYGYTF. The CDR3 DNA follows: TGTGCCAGCAGCCAAACGGGACAGGCTCCCGGCTATGGCTACACCTTC. J is TRBJ1-2 and V is TRBV4-2; 8 bases map to TRBD1. Losses at the gene ends were 2 bases for V and 4 bases for J; bases not matched to a gene: 9. Germline CDR1 is LGHNA and CDR2 is YNFKEQ. This CDR3 contains 16 residues.

The V gene is TRBV29-1, the J gene TRBJ1-2; possible D gene TRBD1, 6 bases. This CDR3 contains 14 residues. V shed 4 bases and J shed 8 bases, with 20 bases lying between them. Germline lookup yields CDR1 SQVTM and CDR2 ANQGSEA. CDR3 bases: TGCAGCGTTGCCCATTGGGCCTCAGGGGAAGGCTACACCTTC. Protein sequence: CSVAHWASGEGYTF.

This clone was picked up a small number of times. This chain connects TRBV28 to TRBJ1-5; 10 nucleotides line up with TRBD1. The CDR3 spans 17 residues. The V segment lost 3 bases and the J segment 0 bases; nucleotides outside the gene matches: 5. Germline CDR1 MDHEN, CDR2 SYDVKM. The CDR3 region is CASSLTGGPFSNQPQHF. The DNA of the CDR3 is TGTGCCAGCAGTTTGACAGGGGGCCCTTTTAGCAATCAGCCCCAGCATTTT. The full variable domain, rest sourced from reference TRBV28 and TRBJ1-5, is DVKVTQSSRYLVKRTGEKVFLECVQDMDHENMFWYRQDPGLGLRLIYFSYDVKMKEKGDIPEGYSVSREKKERFSLILESASTNQTSMYLCASSLTGGPFSNQPQHFGDGTRLSIL.

The rearrangement links TRBV7-9 to TRBJ1-2; D ambiguous. The CDR3 length is 13 residues. The germline V gene has CDR1 SEHNR and CDR2 FQNEAQ (reference sequence). The V end was cut by 4 bases, the J end by 7 bases, with 13 bases between. CDR3 protein: CASSSPLESGYTF. CDR3 nucleotides: TGTGCCAGCAGCTCCCCGCTTGAGAGTGGCTACACCTTC.

The chain employs TRBV18 and TRBJ2-7; D gene ambiguous. The CDR3 contains 14 residues. The germline V gene encodes CDR1 KGHSH and CDR2 LQKENI. V was pared by 0 bases and J by 7 bases, with 13 bases between. The CDR3 nucleotides read TGTGCCAGCTCACCACCGATTAACCTTCGGGAGCAGTACTTC. It codes for CASSPPINLREQYF.